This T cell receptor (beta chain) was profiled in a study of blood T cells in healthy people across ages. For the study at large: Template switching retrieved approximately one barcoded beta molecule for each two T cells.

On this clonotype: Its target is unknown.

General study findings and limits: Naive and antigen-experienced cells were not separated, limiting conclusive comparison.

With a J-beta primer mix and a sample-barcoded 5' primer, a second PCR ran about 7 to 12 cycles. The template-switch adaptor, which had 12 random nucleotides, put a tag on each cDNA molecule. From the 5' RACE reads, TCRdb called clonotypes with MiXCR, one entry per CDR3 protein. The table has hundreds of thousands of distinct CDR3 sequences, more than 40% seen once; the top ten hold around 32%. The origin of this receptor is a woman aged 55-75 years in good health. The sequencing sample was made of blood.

CDR3: CASSGTSGNNEQFF. For the CDR3, the DNA is TGTGCCAGCAGTGGGACTAGCGGGAACAATGAGCAGTTCTTC. The chain carries TRBV11-2 and TRBJ2-1; 13 bases match TRBD2. The germline CDR1 and CDR2 sequences are SGHAT and FQNNGV. V shed 6 bases and J 5 bases; nucleotides not matched to a gene: 1. This CDR3 is built from 14 residues.